The present entry profiles one TCR beta chain with its context. Its target is not known. During its preparation, the TCRbeta library received unique molecular identifiers. MiXCR, applied by TCRdb to the PCR reads, yields one record per CDR3 protein. The data contain about a million distinct CDR3 sequences, about 29% of them singletons. This specimen belongs to a study of T-cell reconstitution after alpha-beta-depleted transplantation in children. Study-wide findings and caveats: Some patients owed their high day-60 TCRbeta diversity to surviving recipient T cells and thymic progenitors. Several hundred expanded graft clones reportedly gave rise to the alpha-beta T cells present about two months after transplant. A year had passed since transplant, and T-cell counts and diversity by then came mostly from newly produced T cells.

The TCR sequence derives from a boy under two years old who had a stem cell transplant for SCID, so the T cells may come from the graft donor. The material was PBMCs, mostly from graft donor cells, obtained 360 days after TCRalphabeta/CD19-depleted stem cell transplant.

CDR3 in amino acids: CSASWGHISNTEAFF. CDR3 bases: TGCAGTGCTTCCTGGGGCCACATCTCGAACACTGAAGCTTTCTTT. The chain has TRBV20-1 and TRBJ1-1; a possible D gene is TRBD1 (5 bases). This CDR3 contains 15 residues. CDR1 is DFQATT, CDR2 SNEGSKA, per germline (reference sequence). Trimming left V 5 bases short and J 1 base short, with 17 bases between.